The next 21 T cell receptor beta chains were all read from a single sample in a study of cytomegalovirus exposure and HLA in healthy donors. 13 Jbeta primers and 60 Vbeta primers were used for the PCR. Data came from immunoSEQ multiplex PCR; TCRdb stores just in-frame clones and leaves some out. The table records about 200,000 clones, approximately 80% of them present only once. The material sequenced was PBMCs. These receptors were taken from a man aged 25 to 45 in good health and CMV-seronegative.

The V and J genes are TRBV5-1 and TRBJ2-1; D perhaps matches TRBD2 (5 bases). CDR3 length: 15 residues. Trimming removed 2 bases at V and 2 bases at J, with 11 bases between. Germline-derived CDR1 and CDR2 are SGHRS and YFSETQ. The CDR3 spells CASSLTGKPYNEQFF. The CDR3 DNA follows: TGCGCCAGCAGCTTAACCGGGAAACCCTACAATGAGCAGTTCTTC. The full variable domain, in which reference TRBV5-1 and TRBJ2-1 provide the parts outside the CDR3, is KAGVTQTPRYLIKTRGQQVTLSCSPISGHRSVSWYQQTPGQGLQFLFEYFSETQRNKGNFPGRFSGRQFSNSRSEMNVSTLELGDSALYLCASSLTGKPYNEQFFGPGTRLTVL.

V and J are TRBV18 and TRBJ2-3, with D tentatively TRBD2 (6 bases). Trimming cost V 6 bases and J 0 bases, with 16 bases left between them. The CDR3 runs to 16 residues. Germline-derived CDR1 and CDR2 are KGHSH and LQKENI. The CDR3 bases are TGTGCCAGCTCGGGCGTCGGAGGGGCAAGCACAGATACGCAGTATTTT. Translated, it gives CASSGVGGASTDTQYF.

The J gene is TRBJ1-5, the V gene TRBV7-3, with 9 bases aligning to TRBD1. Germline CDR1 SGHTA, CDR2 FQGTGA. J lost 0 bases, V lost 5 bases, and 14 bases had no gene match. The CDR3 has 19 amino acids. The CDR3 loop is CASSDKIGQGQYSNQPQHF. The CDR3 bases are TGTGCCAGCAGCGATAAAATCGGACAGGGGCAGTATAGCAATCAGCCCCAGCATTTT.

The J gene is TRBJ2-7, the V gene TRBV6-1; 10 bases fit TRBD2. V shed 6 bases and J 2 bases; nucleotides not matched to a gene: 4. Germline V gene lookup returns CDR1 MNHNS and CDR2 SASEGT. The CDR3 runs to 14 residues. CDR3 sequence: CASRLAGVAYEQYF. DNA for the CDR3: TGTGCCAGCAGGCTAGCGGGGGTTGCCTACGAGCAGTACTTC.

The chain is built from TRBV7-9 and TRBJ2-3; tentatively, D is TRBD2 (6 bases). The CDR3 totals 12 residues. From germline, CDR1 is SEHNR and CDR2 FQNEAQ (reference sequence). The V gene lost 4 bases and the J gene lost 6 bases, with 8 bases spanning the gap. CDR3 sequence: CASSWDSDTQYF. The CDR3 DNA reads as TGTGCCAGCAGCTGGGACTCGGATACGCAGTATTTT.

V is TRBV19 and J is TRBJ1-5; 9 bases are a match to TRBD1. The CDR3 has 18 residues. Germline CDR1 and CDR2: LNHDA and SQIVND (reference sequence). V gave up 0 bases and J gave up 6 bases; unmatched junction bases: 12. The CDR3 reads CASSIDQGGTGGGQPQHF. The DNA of the CDR3 is TGTGCCAGTAGTATAGATCAGGGGGGAACAGGGGGCGGTCAGCCCCAGCATTTT.

The chain joins TRBV7-2 to TRBJ2-5; 11 positions agree with TRBD2. This CDR3 is 17 amino acids long. Trimming cost V 1 base and J 5 bases; bases outside gene matches: 9. Germline lookup yields CDR1 SGHTA and CDR2 FQGNSA. The CDR3 sequence is CASSLGSFSGGAETQYF. In DNA form, the CDR3 reads TGTGCCAGCAGCTTAGGCTCTTTTAGCGGGGGGGCGGAGACCCAGTACTTC.

The V call is TRBV18, the J call TRBJ2-5, with TRBD2 identical over 12 bases. The CDR3 sequence is 16 residues long. In germline, CDR1 is KGHSH, CDR2 LQKENI. V gave up 3 bases and J gave up 1 base; unmatched junction bases: 3. CDR3 coding DNA: TGTGCCAGCTCACCGCTAGCGGGGGGGTTCCAAGAGACCCAGTACTTC. The encoded protein is CASSPLAGGFQETQYF.

The V gene is TRBV10-3, the J gene TRBJ1-5, with TRBD1 matching over 12 bases. The CDR3 runs to 17 residues. Trimming took 5 bases from V and 4 from J; bases not matched to a gene: 9. Looked up from germline, CDR1 is ENHRY and CDR2 is SYGVKD. The CDR3 loop is CAISPGTGGSLNQPQHF. The CDR3 bases are TGTGCCATCAGTCCCGGGACAGGGGGCTCCTTGAATCAGCCCCAGCATTTT.

This sequence joins TRBV7-2 and TRBJ1-1; D gene unclear. With 4 bases removed from V and 5 bases from J, the gap between germline ends came to 20 bases. CDR1 is SGHTA and CDR2 is FQGNSA in the germline V gene. This CDR3 spans 16 amino acids. For the CDR3, the DNA is TGTGCCAGCAGCTCGGGTTCCCCCGGGTTGAGTACTGAAGCTTTCTTT. It encodes CASSSGSPGLSTEAFF.

A single count supports this clone. The chain is built from TRBV19 and TRBJ1-5; no clear D. Germline loops: CDR1 LNHDA, CDR2 SQIVND (reference sequence). This CDR3 spans 12 amino acids. V shed 8 bases and J shed 2 bases, with 7 bases lying between them. The CDR3 bases are TGTGCCAGTCGGAGGGGCAATCAGCCCCAGCATTTT. Its translation: CASRRGNQPQHF.

The chain links TRBV7-9 to TRBJ2-5; D uncertain. The germline gives CDR1 SEHNR, CDR2 FQNEAQ (reference sequence). Trimming stripped 3 bases from V and 5 bases from J, with 10 bases between. The CDR3 is 13 amino acids. The CDR3 sequence is CASSLSFGETQYF. CDR3 DNA sequence: TGTGCCAGCAGCTTGTCCTTCGGGGAGACCCAGTACTTC.

V and J are TRBV15 and TRBJ2-1, with TRBD2 matching 10 bases. This CDR3 spans 14 amino acids. Germline V CDR1 and CDR2: LNHNV, YYDKDF (reference sequence). With V trimmed by 5 bases and J by 6 bases, 4 bases remained unmatched. The CDR3 nucleotides read TGTGCCACCAGCGTCCGACTAGCGGGCAATGAGCAGTTCTTC. Protein product: CATSVRLAGNEQFF.

The chain recombines TRBV7-9 with TRBJ1-3, with D possibly being TRBD1 (5 bases). The CDR3 has 15 residues. Germline V lookup: CDR1 SEHNR, CDR2 FQNEAQ (reference sequence). V was cut by 3 bases and J by 0 bases, with 9 bases left in between. The CDR3 here is CASSFTGASGNTIYF. CDR3 coding DNA: TGTGCCAGCAGCTTTACAGGAGCCTCTGGAAACACCATATATTTT.

This clone occurred a few times. The chain couples TRBV2 to TRBJ2-7; D is perhaps TRBD1 (6 bases). V gave up 2 bases and J gave up 4 bases, with 15 bases separating them. This CDR3 comprises 15 residues. The germline V gene has CDR1 SNHLY and CDR2 FYNNEI. CDR3 sequence (DNA): TGTGCCAGCAGTGAAATGAGGCAGGGGCCTTACGAGCAGTACTTC. Translating it yields CASSEMRQGPYEQYF.

The V and J genes are TRBV5-1 and TRBJ2-7; a possible D gene is TRBD2 (6 bases). The CDR3 spans 14 residues. The V end was cut by 4 bases, the J end by 3 bases, with 14 bases between. The germline gives CDR1 SGHRS, CDR2 YFSETQ. CDR3 region: CASSPQLASYEQYF. The CDR3 DNA reads TGCGCCAGCAGCCCCCAGCTAGCGAGCTACGAGCAGTACTTC.

J is TRBJ2-1 and V is TRBV7-8; 10 bases are a match to TRBD2. Trimming removed 3 bases from V and 7 bases from J; junction bases left unmatched: 6. Looked up from germline, CDR1 is SGHVS and CDR2 is FQNEAQ. The length of the CDR3 is 15 residues. CDR3: CASSFRLAGTNEQFF. DNA of the CDR3: TGTGCCAGCAGCTTCCGACTAGCGGGCACAAATGAGCAGTTCTTC.

This chain joins TRBV2 and TRBJ1-4, with 9 bases aligning to TRBD1. Trimming removed 7 bases from V and 1 base from J; junction bases left unmatched: 10. Germline V gene lookup returns CDR1 SNHLY and CDR2 FYNNEI. The CDR3 sequence is 17 residues long. The CDR3 protein is CASKGGTGSVTNEKLFF. CDR3 nucleotide sequence: TGTGCCAGCAAAGGGGGGACAGGGAGTGTAACTAATGAAAAACTGTTTTTT.

J is TRBJ1-2 and V is TRBV6-1; 8 bases are a match to TRBD1. The CDR3 length is 14 residues. V gave up 2 bases and J gave up 4 bases; unmatched junction bases: 3. Germline-derived CDR1 and CDR2 are MNHNS and SASEGT. In nucleotides, the CDR3 is TGTGCCAGCAGTGAACGACAGGGGAGCTATGGCTACACCTTC. Translation gives CASSERQGSYGYTF.

The rearrangement uses TRBV7-9 and TRBJ2-5, with TRBD1 matching over 8 bases. Germline CDR1 reads SEHNR; CDR2 reads FQNEAQ (reference sequence). V was clipped by 1 base and J by 0 bases; unmatched bases: 7. The CDR3 loop spans 17 amino acids. CDR3 in DNA: TGTGCCAGCAGCTTAGTATCCGGACAGGGATACCAAGAGACCCAGTACTTC. As protein: CASSLVSGQGYQETQYF.

The chain uses TRBV7-9 and TRBJ2-7; 12 bases match TRBD2. V shed 5 bases and J 0 bases; nucleotides not matched to a gene: 14. The germline V gene has CDR1 SEHNR and CDR2 FQNEAQ (reference sequence). The CDR3 length is 19 residues. Here the CDR3 DNA reads TGTGCCAGCAGCCCTCGGACTAGCGGGGCCACACTCATCTCCTACGAGCAGTACTTC. It translates to CASSPRTSGATLISYEQYF.